Below are 6 T cell receptor beta chains sequenced from a single sample in a study of blood T cell repertoires in COVID-19 (dated by TCRdb to the early 2020s). Receptors were amplified or captured by the immunoSEQ multiplex PCR assay. TCRdb's version of the immuneACCESS table is confined to in-frame rearrangements and falls short of the full clone set. An unresolved V gene accounts for under half of the shortfall where checked; the remainder is of unknown origin. The sample table shows 290,000 or so clones, and about 89% are seen once. Of the sample, approximately 2.4% falls within the top ten clones. Sequenced: PBMCs or T cells enriched from blood (not recorded which). These receptors were taken from a woman aged 18-29 years who had recovered from COVID-19.

This chain uses TRBV19 with TRBJ2-3, with D possibly matching TRBD1 (6 bases). Trimming pared 5 bases from V and 3 bases from J, leaving 15 bases between. This CDR3 spans 15 amino acids. Per germline, CDR1 LNHDA and CDR2 SQIVND (reference sequence). Written as DNA, the CDR3 is TGTGCCAGTAGTTCGGACAGACAACCAACAGATACGCAGTATTTT. Amino acids: CASSSDRQPTDTQYF.

The J gene is TRBJ2-7, the V gene TRBV7-6; TRBD1 matches at 9 bases. Per the germline V gene, CDR1 is SGHVS and CDR2 is FNYEAQ. The CDR3 totals 16 residues. V was pared by 0 bases and J by 7 bases, with 10 bases of the junction left unmatched. This chain's CDR3 is CASSLAAGTGNGEQYF. CDR3 coding DNA: TGTGCCAGCAGCTTAGCGGCCGGGACAGGGAACGGTGAGCAGTACTTC.

This clone was picked up one time. The chain recombines TRBV7-2 with TRBJ1-1, with 10 bases that match TRBD1. Germline CDR1 is SGHTA and CDR2 is FQGNSA. V lost 5 bases and J lost 5; bases outside the gene matches: 5. The CDR3 is 14 residues long. The CDR3 nucleotides are TGTGCCAGCAGCCCGACAGGGGGCTTTACTGAAGCTTTCTTT. Translation gives CASSPTGGFTEAFF.

In DNA form, the CDR3 reads TGCGCCAGCAGCCCGGGACTAGCGGGGGCAGACGAGCAGTACTTC. This sequence encodes CASSPGLAGADEQYF. J is TRBJ2-7 and V is TRBV5-1, with 14 positions matching TRBD2. This CDR3 contains 15 residues. In germline, CDR1 is SGHRS, CDR2 YFSETQ. V was pared by 4 bases and J by 5 bases, with 5 bases of the junction left unmatched.

The chain joins TRBV10-1 to TRBJ2-5, with a weak D call TRBD2 (6 bases). The CDR3 loop spans 14 amino acids. Trimming shortened V by 3 bases and J by 3 bases, and 11 bases separated the two germline ends. Germline V CDR1 and CDR2: WNHNN, SYGVQD (reference sequence). The chain's CDR3 is CASSDGGGKETQYF. CDR3 nucleotides: TGCGCCAGCAGTGATGGGGGAGGAAAAGAGACCCAGTACTTC.

J is TRBJ2-1 and V is TRBV27; D gene unclear. The ends were cut back, 1 base at V and 6 bases at J, with 10 bases in the middle. Germline V gene lookup returns CDR1 MNHEY and CDR2 SMNVEV (reference sequence). This CDR3 spans 14 amino acids. CDR3 coding DNA: TGTGCCAGCAGTTTATTACCCAGAGGCAATGAGCAGTTCTTC. This codes for CASSLLPRGNEQFF.